The rows below give T cell receptor beta chains drawn from one sample of a study of T cell responses to AZD1222 COVID-19 vaccine. Sequenced by immunoSEQ multiplex PCR; TCRdb stores in-frame clones only, minus some. The repertoire consists of about 140,000 clones, with 80% to 90% occurring once and the leading ten covering about 1.9%. The sequencing used peripheral blood, collected on day 0 of AZD1222 vaccination. All receptors derive from an adult in good health. Both conserved end residues are part of each CDR3. Fields, in order: J gene, D gene, V gene, clone size, CDR3 protein, CDR3 DNA. D genes are given only for firm matches. A row's size may be missing; if present it is once, few, many or a size class.

TRBJ1-6,NA,TRBV9,NA,CASSVDGAGLGSPLHF,TGTGCCAGCAGCGTAGATGGGGCAGGGCTGGGGTCACCCCTCCACTTT
TRBJ2-5,TRBD2,TRBV14,NA,CASSQGITSGRRIRETQYF,TGTGCCAGCAGCCAAGGGATAACTAGCGGGAGGAGGATAAGGGAGACCCAGTACTTC
TRBJ2-5,TRBD1,TRBV15,NA,CATSRDATGTETQYF,TGTGCCACCAGCAGAGATGCGACAGGGACGGAGACCCAGTACTTC
TRBJ1-2,NA,TRBV5-1,NA,CASSLESAGGPGYTF,TGCGCCAGCAGCTTGGAGTCGGCGGGAGGGCCTGGCTACACCTTC
TRBJ1-5,NA,TRBV4-1,few,CASSQDGRVGNQPQHF,TGCGCCAGCAGCCAAGATGGTAGGGTAGGAAATCAGCCCCAGCATTTT
TRBJ1-2,TRBD1,TRBV5-4,NA,CASSLWGQWGYTF,TGTGCCAGCAGCTTGTGGGGACAGTGGGGCTACACCTTC
TRBJ1-1,NA,TRBV6-5,NA,CASSLGWEAFF,TGTGCCAGCAGCCTGGGGTGGGAAGCTTTCTTT
TRBJ2-7,TRBD1,TRBV5-1,NA,CASSWGDRDLYEQYF,TGCGCCAGCAGCTGGGGGGACAGGGATCTCTACGAGCAGTACTTC
TRBJ1-3,NA,TRBV19,NA,CASSPIDSGNTIYF,TGTGCCAGTAGTCCCATAGACTCTGGAAACACCATATATTTT
TRBJ1-5,TRBD1,TRBV19,NA,CASSIGQGNQPQHF,TGTGCCAGTAGTATAGGACAGGGGAATCAGCCCCAGCATTTT
TRBJ2-1,TRBD2,TRBV5-4,NA,CASSLSRGLAGGYNEQFF,TGTGCCAGCAGCCTCTCACGTGGGCTAGCGGGGGGGTACAATGAGCAGTTCTTC
TRBJ2-7,NA,TRBV13,NA,CASSLRGVGRDEQYF,TGTGCCAGCAGCTTACGCGGGGTTGGTCGGGACGAGCAGTACTTC
TRBJ1-2,NA,TRBV5-1,NA,CASTQSEGSLGTPNYGYTF,TGCGCCAGCACCCAATCTGAGGGTTCCTTAGGGACACCTAACTATGGCTACACCTTC
TRBJ1-1,TRBD1,TRBV27,NA,CASRGTAQFTEAFF,TGTGCCAGCAGGGGGACAGCGCAATTCACTGAAGCTTTCTTT
TRBJ2-2,NA,TRBV7-8,NA,CASSLRDLNTGELFF,TGTGCCAGCAGCCTCCGGGACTTGAACACCGGGGAGCTGTTTTTT
TRBJ1-2,NA,TRBV19,NA,CASVANYGYTF,TGTGCCAGTGTAGCTAACTATGGCTACACCTTC
TRBJ2-3,TRBD2,TRBV9,NA,CASSHLTGGTDTQYF,TGTGCCAGCAGCCACTTAACGGGGGGGACAGATACGCAGTATTTT
TRBJ2-1,TRBD2,TRBV11-3,NA,CASSRRTSGGGYNEQFF,TGTGCCAGCAGCCGACGGACTAGCGGGGGGGGATACAATGAGCAGTTCTTC
TRBJ1-5,NA,TRBV18,NA,CASADYGHSNQPQHF,TGTGCCAGCGCAGACTACGGCCATAGCAATCAGCCCCAGCATTTT
TRBJ1-1,NA,TRBV19,NA,CASSSRGYTEAFF,TGTGCCAGTAGTAGCAGAGGGTACACTGAAGCTTTCTTT
TRBJ1-2,NA,TRBV29-1,few,CSVDTGGADGYTF,TGCAGCGTTGATACGGGGGGCGCGGATGGCTACACCTTC
TRBJ1-3,NA,TRBV11-2,once,CASSLTGGEGNTIYF,TGTGCCAGCAGCTTAACTGGGGGCGAGGGAAACACCATATATTTT
TRBJ1-5,NA,TRBV19,NA,CASSIRGHVEPLYNQPQHF,TGTGCCAGTAGTATAAGGGGTCATGTAGAGCCCCTTTACAATCAGCCCCAGCATTTT
TRBJ1-3,NA,TRBV5-1,NA,CASSFDDAGPVNTIYF,TGCGCCAGCAGCTTTGACGACGCGGGCCCAGTAAACACCATATATTTT
TRBJ2-2,TRBD2,TRBV19,NA,CASSIDRGAGELFF,TGTGCCAGTAGTATAGATCGGGGGGCCGGGGAGCTGTTTTTT